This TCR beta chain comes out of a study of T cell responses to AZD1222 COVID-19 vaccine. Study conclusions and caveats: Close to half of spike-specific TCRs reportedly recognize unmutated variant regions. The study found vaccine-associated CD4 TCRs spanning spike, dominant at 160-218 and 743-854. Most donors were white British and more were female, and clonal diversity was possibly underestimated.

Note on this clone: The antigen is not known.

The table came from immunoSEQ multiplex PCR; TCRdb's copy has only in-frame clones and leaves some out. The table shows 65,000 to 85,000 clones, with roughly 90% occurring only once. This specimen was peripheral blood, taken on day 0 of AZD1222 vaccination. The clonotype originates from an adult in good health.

For the CDR3, the DNA is TGCGCCAGCAGCTTGGTGGCGGGGGAGTGGAATGGCTACACCTTC. Its protein is CASSLVAGEWNGYTF. The V and J genes are TRBV5-1 and TRBJ1-2, with a weak D call TRBD1 (5 bases). The germline gives CDR1 SGHRS, CDR2 YFSETQ. This CDR3 has 15 residues. Trimming stripped 0 bases from V and 6 bases from J, with 15 bases between.